The source of this T cell receptor (beta chain) is a study of blood T cell repertoires in COVID-19. Overall study context: Acute and convalescent COVID-19 specimens originated in the United States, Italy and Spain. PBMCs, B-cell-depleted T cells, or T cells were the source of the cDNA or gDNA that made up the material.

Original data processing: Amplification of reference gene primers provided the estimated nucleated cell counts. Sequencing used immunoSEQ multiplex PCR; TCRdb keeps in-frame clones, though not all of them. V, J and clone size are those of that table, while D and trimming were read from the DNA. The profile shows around 180,000 clones, 81% of them singletons. Seattle enrolled patients during active infection and tracked them longitudinally. Trimming left V 0 bases short and J 5 bases short, with 7 bases between. Looked up from germline, CDR1 is LNHNV and CDR2 is YYDKDF (reference sequence). CDR3 size: 14 residues.

This TCR derives from a woman older than 75 with COVID-19, enrolled during active disease. The chain has TRBV15 and TRBJ2-2; D unresolved. The source material was peripheral blood. The CDR3 nucleotides read TGTGCCACCAGCAGAGATACTGTAACCGGGGAGCTGTTTTTT. It encodes CATSRDTVTGELFF.